The TCR beta chain under discussion was sequenced for a study of vaccination and CD4 T cells after COVID-19. Turning to the study itself: Cells were stimulated with overlapping spike peptides from SARS-CoV-2, HCoV-NL63, HCoV-OC43 and HCoV-229E.

General study results and limits: 304 of 307 vaccine-specific clones from convalescent patients were spike mono-reactive.

With the Oncomine TCR Beta short-read assay, DNA from cultured CD4+ T cells was sequenced. Someone extracted genomic DNA from cultured CD4+ T cells. In TCRdb, the PCR reads were re-called with MiXCR into one record per CDR3 protein. Found here are some 8,500 distinct CDR3 sequences, about 35% of them singletons; the top ten hold roughly 23%. The treatment denotes: roughly ten-day PBMC culture with coronavirus spike peptide pools or control peptides (ViraFEST assay). Prior to the COVID-19 pandemic (2011-2018), the unexposed donor's CD4+ T cells were collected. Negative selection recovered the CD4+ T cells once they had spent less than 11 days in culture. When enough cells were available, unexposed-donor CD4+ T cells were probed with SARS-CoV-2 S/N and four cold-coronavirus spikes. The CDR3 loop spans 13 amino acids. V was trimmed by 3 bases and J by 4 bases, leaving 9 bases between them. In this sample, this clonotype turned up once. Its antigen remains unknown.

This receptor was identified in a human donor in good health. This sequence joins TRBV12-3 or TRBV12-4 and TRBJ2-5; unclear D gene. Sequenced sample: CD4+ T cells from blood, cultured in vitro. The CDR3 sequence is CASSLIEGETQYF. For the CDR3, the DNA is TGTGCCAGCAGTTTGATTGAAGGAGAGACCCAGTACTTC.